This TCR beta chain came from a study of T-cell memory formation after mild COVID-19. Study in general: For the most part, TCR clusters were specific to one donor.

Study-wide findings and caveats: Most CD4+ clones that shrank were in CM and EM, while CD8+ ones turned up in EMRA. Some responding clones appeared in pre-infection memory, suggesting cross-reactive memory joined.

Germline CDR1 and CDR2: KGHDR and SFDVKD. The CDR3 runs 16 residues. V was shortened by 4 bases and J by 8 bases, with 20 bases between the two germline ends. This clonotype was recorded a few times. The antigen is unknown. TCRdb itself ran the 5' RACE reads through MiXCR, one entry per CDR3 protein. The sample carries fewer than 650,000 distinct CDR3 sequences, about 20% recorded once. The sequence came from an adult woman who had mild COVID-19 (a few samples of this study predate the infection). Cell type and time point are not known. Source material: PBMCs or a T cell subset sorted from them (not recorded which). The chain carries TRBV24-1 and TRBJ2-1, with D possibly being TRBD1 or TRBD2 (5 bases each). CDR3 sequence reads: CATSEARDRLRDEQFF. CDR3 DNA sequence: TGTGCCACCAGTGAGGCCCGGGACCGTTTAAGGGATGAGCAGTTCTTC.